The next 24 T cell receptor beta chains were all read from a single sample in a study of blood T cell repertoires in COVID-19. Clones were read by immunoSEQ multiplex PCR, and TCRdb kept only the in-frame ones, dropping some. The table records hundreds of thousands of clones, 89% of them present only once. Sequencing was carried out using PBMCs or T cells enriched from blood (not recorded which). These receptors all stem from a woman in her 40s who had recovered from COVID-19.

This rearrangement joins TRBV13 to TRBJ1-1; no clear D. This CDR3 is built from 10 residues. Germline V gene lookup returns CDR1 PRHDT and CDR2 FYEKMQ (reference sequence). Between the trimmed V and J ends, which lost 8 bases and 5 bases, there was a span of 6 bases. CDR3 DNA: TGTGCCAGCCGGGGAACTGAAGCTTTCTTT. It codes for CASRGTEAFF.

This rearrangement joins TRBV30 to TRBJ2-1; D gene uncertain. The CDR3 sequence is 13 residues long. V was shortened by 5 bases and J by 6 bases, with 14 bases between the two germline ends. Germline CDR1 is GTSNPN and CDR2 is SVGIG (reference sequence). CDR3 coding DNA: TGTGCCTGGGGTTTGTTCGGGTTCAATGAGCAGTTCTTC. Residues: CAWGLFGFNEQFF. The whole variable domain, remainder taken from reference TRBV30 and TRBJ2-1, is SQTIHQWPATLVQPVGSPLSLECTVEGTSNPNLYWYRQAAGRGLQLLFYSVGIGQISSEVPQNLSASRPQDRQFILSSKKLLLSDSGFYLCAWGLFGFNEQFFGPGTRLTVL.

J is TRBJ2-7 and V is TRBV14; TRBD1 matches 8 bases. Germline-derived CDR1 and CDR2 are SGHDN and FVKESK. With 4 bases clipped from V and 3 bases from J, the junction kept 5 bases outside the gene matches. The CDR3 covers 14 residues. The DNA for the CDR3 is TGTGCCAGCAGCCCCGGACAGGGAGGCTACGAGCAGTACTTC. Protein product: CASSPGQGGYEQYF.

The chain has TRBV19 and TRBJ2-2; the D gene is possibly TRBD2 (6 bases). The CDR3 loop spans 14 amino acids. V lost 8 bases to trimming and J lost 2 bases, with 12 bases between them. From germline, CDR1 is LNHDA and CDR2 SQIVND (reference sequence). Here the CDR3 reads CASGTSPNTGELFF. In DNA, the CDR3 is TGTGCCAGTGGTACTAGCCCTAACACCGGGGAGCTGTTTTTT.

This sequence joins TRBV4-1 and TRBJ2-1, with 8 bases matching TRBD2. CDR3 length: 14 residues. CDR1 MGHRA and CDR2 YSYEKL come from the germline V gene. With 7 bases clipped from V and 6 bases from J, the junction kept 8 bases outside the gene matches. In DNA, the CDR3 is TGCGCCAGCACCACCGGGCTAGCGGGCAATGAGCAGTTCTTC. This encodes CASTTGLAGNEQFF.

The rearrangement uses TRBV11-3 and TRBJ2-7; TRBD1 might be the D (5 bases). CDR1 is SGHNT, CDR2 YENEEA, per germline. Trimming stripped 0 bases from V and 11 bases from J, with 14 bases between. The CDR3 is 13 residues long. The CDR3 DNA sequence: TGTGCCAGCAGCTTAGACGACAGCCTCGTCAAGTACTTC. Encoded protein: CASSLDDSLVKYF.

V and J are TRBV9 and TRBJ2-5; tentatively, D is TRBD2 (6 bases). Germline lookup yields CDR1 SGDLS and CDR2 YYNGEE. The CDR3 contains 13 residues. V lost 4 bases to trimming and J lost 5 bases, with 12 bases between them. CDR3 region: CASSRDFLETQYF. CDR3 nucleotides: TGTGCCAGCAGCCGGGACTTCTTGGAGACCCAGTACTTC.

J is TRBJ1-1 and V is TRBV20-1; no clear D. V dropped 6 bases and J dropped 6 bases, with 8 bases sitting between them. This CDR3 has 10 residues. CDR1 is DFQATT, CDR2 SNEGSKA, per germline (reference sequence). DNA of the CDR3: TGCAGTGCACGCACTTCTGAAGCTTTCTTT. Encoded protein: CSARTSEAFF.

The CDR3: CASSLAVGQGDLNTIYF. The CDR3 DNA sequence: TGTGCCAGCAGCTTGGCCGTGGGACAGGGAGATCTCAACACCATATATTTT. The rearrangement joins TRBV5-5 to TRBJ1-3, with TRBD1 matching over 9 bases. This CDR3 is built from 17 residues. Per the germline V gene, CDR1 is SGHKS and CDR2 is YYEKEE (reference sequence). J lost 7 bases, V lost 0 bases, and 11 bases had no gene match.

J is TRBJ2-1 and V is TRBV24-1, with D possibly being TRBD1 (6 bases). There are 16 residues in the CDR3. The V end was cut by 4 bases, the J end by 0 bases, with 12 bases between. The germline CDR1 and CDR2 sequences are KGHDR and SFDVKD. CDR3 loop: CATSDSQGSSYNEQFF. The CDR3 coding sequence is TGTGCCACCAGTGACAGTCAGGGGAGCTCCTACAATGAGCAGTTCTTC.

The chain links TRBV6-2 or TRBV6-3 to TRBJ2-7; D is perhaps TRBD2 (5 bases). Germline-derived CDR1 and CDR2 are MNHEY and SVGEGT. Between the trimmed V and J ends, which lost 0 bases and 5 bases, there was a span of 11 bases. The CDR3 contains 14 residues. The CDR3: CASSYSDSRDEQYF. CDR3 DNA: TGTGCCAGCAGTTACTCGGACTCAAGAGACGAGCAGTACTTC.

V usage is TRBV3-1 (or the pseudogene TRBV3-2) and J usage is TRBJ2-1; 8 bases align to TRBD2. The V gene end was trimmed by 4 bases and the J gene end by 2 bases; junction bases not matched to a gene: 4. The CDR3 has 15 residues. Germline CDR1 LGHDT, CDR2 YNNKEL (reference sequence). This chain's CDR3 is CASSLTSGPYNEQFF. Here the CDR3 DNA reads TGTGCCAGCAGCCTTACTAGCGGTCCCTACAATGAGCAGTTCTTC.

The chain is built from TRBV19 and TRBJ1-2, with D tentatively TRBD1 (5 bases). Germline CDR1 LNHDA, CDR2 SQIVND (reference sequence). Trimming shortened V by 6 bases and J by 1 base, and 9 bases separated the two germline ends. The CDR3 totals 13 residues. The chain's CDR3 is CASSLRDNYGYTF. In DNA, the CDR3 is TGTGCCAGTAGCCTCAGGGATAACTATGGCTACACCTTC.

The V call is TRBV15, the J call TRBJ2-3; D unresolved. The CDR3 totals 17 residues. Germline lookup yields CDR1 LNHNV and CDR2 YYDKDF (reference sequence). V lost 3 bases to trimming and J lost 2 bases, with 18 bases between them. CDR3 residues: CATSRDISIRVTDTQYF. The DNA for the CDR3 is TGTGCCACCAGCAGGGATATAAGTATACGGGTCACAGATACGCAGTATTTT.

This rearrangement joins TRBV9 to TRBJ2-2; perhaps TRBD2 as D (6 bases). Germline V gives CDR1 SGDLS, CDR2 YYNGEE. This CDR3 comprises 15 residues. V was pared by 0 bases and J by 4 bases, with 10 bases between. This CDR3 reads CASSVVGGGTGELFF. For the CDR3, the DNA is TGTGCCAGCAGCGTAGTTGGGGGAGGCACCGGGGAGCTGTTTTTT.

The gene calls are TRBV28 and TRBJ2-7; TRBD2 is a possible D gene (5 bases). V dropped 6 bases and J dropped 3 bases, with 12 bases sitting between them. CDR1 and CDR2 (germline): MDHEN, SYDVKM. This CDR3 has 13 amino acids. CDR3 region: CASRRVNNYEQYF. The CDR3, as DNA: TGTGCCAGCAGGAGGGTCAACAACTACGAGCAGTACTTC.

V is TRBV23-1 and J is TRBJ2-7, with D possibly matching TRBD1 (6 bases). TRBV23-1 is marked as an open reading frame, function uncertain. V was pared by 3 bases and J by 3 bases, with 9 bases between. The CDR3 spans 13 residues. Written as DNA, the CDR3 is TGCGCCAGCAGTCACCCGGGACACTACGAGCAGTACTTC. Translated: CASSHPGHYEQYF.

The chain joins TRBV27 to TRBJ2-7, with D tentatively TRBD2 (5 bases). V shed 2 bases and J shed 7 bases, with 18 bases lying between them. The CDR3 extends over 15 amino acids. Germline assignment: CDR1 MNHEY and CDR2 SMNVEV (reference sequence). The CDR3 spells CASSLGSGRIGEQYF. For the CDR3, the DNA is TGTGCCAGCAGTTTAGGGAGCGGTCGGATTGGAGAGCAGTACTTC.

The J gene is TRBJ2-7, the V gene TRBV11-2; 8 nucleotides align to TRBD1. The CDR3 sequence is 14 residues long. V was clipped by 10 bases and J by 1 base; unmatched bases: 9. Germline loops: CDR1 SGHAT, CDR2 FQNNGV. CDR3 coding DNA: TGTGCCACAACCGACAGGGGCAAATCCTACGAGCAGTACTTC. Its translation: CATTDRGKSYEQYF.

The V call is TRBV7-3, the J call TRBJ1-2, with D possibly being TRBD1 (5 bases). The V and J ends lost 5 bases and 0 bases respectively, with 13 bases between them. The length of the CDR3 is 15 residues. The germline CDR1 and CDR2 sequences are SGHTA and FQGTGA. The DNA for the CDR3 is TGTGCCAGCAGCCTCGGAGCGGGGGCTAACTATGGCTACACCTTC. This sequence encodes CASSLGAGANYGYTF.

There are a few counts of this clone. This chain joins TRBV7-9 and TRBJ1-1; the D gene is possibly TRBD1 (5 bases). The CDR3 is 13 amino acids. V was pared by 3 bases and J by 5 bases, with 10 bases between. Germline V lookup: CDR1 SEHNR, CDR2 FQNEAQ (reference sequence). The CDR3 DNA is TGTGCCAGCAGCTTTGACAGTGATACTGAAGCTTTCTTT. It specifies CASSFDSDTEAFF. The whole variable domain, remainder taken from reference TRBV7-9 and TRBJ1-1, is DTGVSQNPRHKITKRGQNVTFRCDPISEHNRLYWYRQTLGQGPEFLTYFQNEAQLEKSRLLSDRFSAERPKGSFSTLEIQRTEQGDSAMYLCASSFDSDTEAFFGQGTRLTVV.

Only one count was recorded for this clone. The chain recombines TRBV30 with TRBJ1-5; D call uncertain. Germline V lookup: CDR1 GTSNPN, CDR2 SVGIG (reference sequence). This CDR3 has 13 residues. V was shortened by 2 bases and J by 2 bases, with 7 bases between the two germline ends. DNA for the CDR3: TGTGCCTGGAGTCAGGTCGGCAATCAGCCCCAGCATTTT. As protein: CAWSQVGNQPQHF.

V and J are TRBV9 and TRBJ2-1; 7 positions match TRBD1. The trim removed 0 bases at V and 2 bases at J, leaving 5 bases unmatched. The germline V gene encodes CDR1 SGDLS and CDR2 YYNGEE. The CDR3 runs 16 residues. The CDR3 sequence: CASSVGGTATYNEQFF. The CDR3 region has the DNA TGTGCCAGCAGCGTAGGGGGGACAGCGACCTACAATGAGCAGTTCTTC.

The genes are TRBV10-3 and TRBJ1-2; D might be TRBD1 (5 bases). Germline V gene lookup returns CDR1 ENHRY and CDR2 SYGVKD. The CDR3 is 14 amino acids. V was trimmed by 11 bases and J by 4 bases, leaving 20 bases between them. The CDR3 region is CASLKAQAGYGYTF. The CDR3 DNA sequence: TGTGCCTCCCTCAAGGCACAGGCTGGCTATGGCTACACCTTC.